A single sample is the source of the 10 T cell receptor beta chains below, sequenced in a study of blood T cells in healthy people across ages. The second PCR ran roughly 6 to 12 cycles with a sample-barcoded 5' primer and J-beta primers. TCRdb independently ran MiXCR on the 5' RACE reads; one entry per CDR3 protein. The table shows 1.5 million to 2 million distinct CDR3 sequences, with roughly 27% occurring only once. The sample was blood. Source of these receptors: a woman aged 25-40 years in good health.

The chain couples TRBV4-3 to TRBJ2-7; 15 bases fit TRBD2. The CDR3 loop spans 15 amino acids. Germline trimming cut 1 base from V and 6 bases from J; bases unmatched to any gene: 1. Germline CDR1 and CDR2: LGHNA and YSLEER. The CDR3 DNA reads TGCGCCAGCAGCCAAGGGACTAGCGGGAGGGGCGAGCAGTACTTC. Its protein is CASSQGTSGRGEQYF.

This chain links TRBV11-2 with TRBJ2-7, with TRBD1 matching over 10 bases. CDR1 is SGHAT, CDR2 FQNNGV, per germline. V shed 5 bases and J 7 bases; nucleotides not matched to a gene: 8. The CDR3 is 14 residues long. The CDR3 region has the DNA TGTGCCAGCAGCATCGGACAGGGGGAAGGAGAGCAGTACTTC. Translated: CASSIGQGEGEQYF. The whole variable domain, filled in from reference TRBV11-2 and TRBJ2-7, reads EAGVAQSPRYKIIEKRQSVAFWCNPISGHATLYWYQQILGQGPKLLIQFQNNGVVDDSQLPKDRFSAERLKGVDSTLKIQPAKLEDSAVYLCASSIGQGEGEQYFGPGTRLTVT.

As for this clonotype: The germline gene is not matched at one end of the junction; a read error may be the cause. The gene calls are TRBV7-9 and TRBJ1-1; D is ambiguous. CDR3 length: 15 amino acids. In germline, CDR1 is SEHNR, CDR2 FQNEAQ (reference sequence). The DNA for the CDR3 is TGTTCCAGCAGCTTAGTCCAGGCCAGGAACACTGAAGCTTTCTTT. Translating gives CSSSLVQARNTEAFF.

The genes are TRBV27 and TRBJ2-5, with D possibly matching TRBD2 (6 bases). CDR3 length: 16 amino acids. Looked up from germline, CDR1 is MNHEY and CDR2 is SMNVEV (reference sequence). V lost 2 bases and J 11 bases, leaving 24 bases between the germline ends. CDR3 coding DNA: TGTGCCAGCAGTTTAAGATTGGGTAGCGGATACAATGAGCAGTACTTC. Translation: CASSLRLGSGYNEQYF.

The chain employs TRBV6-2 or TRBV6-3 and TRBJ1-5, with D perhaps matching TRBD1 (6 bases). The CDR3 loop spans 16 amino acids. Germline loops: CDR1 MNHEY, CDR2 SVGEGT. Trimming took 4 bases from V and 2 from J, leaving 15 bases between them. The CDR3 coding sequence is TGTGCCAGCAGTTCGGGACGGGGGGCACGCAATCAGCCCCAGCATTTT. Protein sequence: CASSSGRGARNQPQHF.

This clonotype was observed a few times. The chain has TRBV9 and TRBJ2-1, with 7 positions matching TRBD1. The CDR3 covers 14 residues. In germline, CDR1 is SGDLS, CDR2 YYNGEE. With 4 bases clipped from V and 10 bases from J, the junction kept 11 bases outside the gene matches. CDR3 protein: CASSPLRGHGEQFF. The CDR3 DNA reads as TGTGCCAGCAGCCCTTTAAGGGGGCATGGCGAGCAGTTCTTC.

The J gene is TRBJ2-1, the V gene TRBV3-1; D not resolved. Trimming removed 4 bases at V and 5 bases at J, with 15 bases between. CDR1 LGHDT and CDR2 YNNKEL come from the germline V gene (reference sequence). CDR3 length: 15 residues. The CDR3 coding sequence is TGTGCCAGCAGCCCTTCCGCCAGGCAGGACAATGAGCAGTTCTTC. The encoded protein is CASSPSARQDNEQFF.

The genes are TRBV20-1 and TRBJ2-3; TRBD2 might be the D (5 bases). Germline V gene lookup returns CDR1 DFQATT and CDR2 SNEGSKA (reference sequence). The V end lost 1 base, the J end lost 2 bases, and 7 bases lay between the germline ends. CDR3 size: 13 residues. CDR3 in DNA: TGCAGTGCTAGAGGGCGGGCCACAGATACGCAGTATTTT. Amino acids: CSARGRATDTQYF.

This clonotype was detected ten times or more. The rearrangement joins TRBV6-2 or TRBV6-3 to TRBJ2-4; 8 bases line up with TRBD1. Per germline, CDR1 MNHEY and CDR2 SVGEGT. V was clipped by 5 bases and J by 6 bases; unmatched bases: 3. The CDR3 extends over 13 amino acids. The CDR3 loop is CASSRTGRNIQYF. The CDR3 nucleotides read TGTGCCAGCAGTCGGACAGGGCGAAACATTCAGTACTTC.

This clonotype was seen more than once but under ten times. The CDR3 DNA reads as TGTGCCAGCAGCTCCGGGACAGGGAAGGGGGCCAACGTCCTGACTTTC. Translating it yields CASSSGTGKGANVLTF. The chain has TRBV7-2 and TRBJ2-6; 9 bases are shared with TRBD1. Germline CDR1 reads SGHTA; CDR2 reads FQGNSA. The CDR3 is made up of 16 amino acids. Trimming removed 4 bases from V and 4 bases from J; junction bases left unmatched: 5.